This passage covers 15 T cell receptor beta chains from one sample sequenced in a study of T cell repertoires in cytomegalovirus infection. One entry per CDR3 protein results from TCRdb running MiXCR on the reads. The data hold under 800,000 distinct CDR3 sequences, with more than 20% observed a single time. Sequenced: CD8+ T cells from PBMCs. The origin of the receptors is a human donor in good health (CMV status not recorded). Some clones in this sample may be carry-over from other donors' samples.

This clonotype was recorded at least ten times. The chain joins TRBV12-3 or TRBV12-4 to TRBJ2-1, with 8 bases fitting TRBD2. This CDR3 has 14 amino acids. Losses at the gene ends were 6 bases for V and 8 bases for J; bases not matched to a gene: 9. The CDR3 DNA reads TGTGCCAGCAGCCTGGGACTAGTTAGCTATGAGCAGTTCTTC. It is translated as CASSLGLVSYEQFF.

The J gene is TRBJ2-2, the V gene TRBV5-5; possible D gene TRBD1, 6 bases. Looked up from germline, CDR1 is SGHKS and CDR2 is YYEKEE (reference sequence). Trimming left V 4 bases short and J 13 bases short, with 11 bases between. The CDR3 sequence is 11 residues long. The CDR3: CASSGGQWLFF. The CDR3, as DNA: TGTGCCAGCAGCGGTGGACAGTGGCTGTTTTTT.

This clonotype was seen ten or more times. The rearrangement links TRBV12-3 or TRBV12-4 to TRBJ1-5, with D hard to call. The CDR3 has 13 residues. V lost 5 bases, J lost 8 bases, and 13 bases lay in between. The CDR3 sequence is CASSQTFSEPQHF. The CDR3 DNA sequence: TGTGCCAGCAGTCAGACATTTTCGGAGCCCCAGCATTTT.

The gene calls are TRBV4-3 and TRBJ2-2; 7 bases are a match to TRBD1. Germline assignment: CDR1 LGHNA and CDR2 YSLEER. The length of the CDR3 is 17 residues. V gave up 2 bases and J gave up 4 bases; unmatched junction bases: 10. The CDR3 is CASSQPARGPSTGELFF. CDR3 nucleotides: TGCGCCAGCAGCCAACCAGCTAGGGGGCCGTCCACCGGGGAGCTGTTTTTT.

This clonotype was picked up a small number of times. The chain recombines TRBV7-2 with TRBJ2-3; 9 bases agree with TRBD2. The CDR3 has 16 residues. Germline CDR1 and CDR2: SGHTA and FQGNSA. With V trimmed by 2 bases and J by 6 bases, 9 bases remained unmatched. The DNA for the CDR3 is TGTGCCAGCAGCTTATACGGCGGGGGGGCCGTTGATACGCAGTATTTT. This gives the protein CASSLYGGGAVDTQYF.

This clonotype was observed at least ten times. The V gene is TRBV7-2, the J gene TRBJ2-3; D is undetermined. Per germline, CDR1 SGHTA and CDR2 FQGNSA. This CDR3 contains 16 residues. Trimming shortened V by 3 bases and J by 2 bases, and 15 bases separated the two germline ends. In DNA, the CDR3 is TGTGCCAGCAGCTTGGGGTTTCGGTTATACACAGATACGCAGTATTTT. Translation: CASSLGFRLYTDTQYF.

This CDR3 reads CASSGSTPETQYF. The CDR3 DNA reads as TGTGCCAGCAGTGGTTCCACTCCAGAGACCCAGTACTTC. This chain connects TRBV6-2 or TRBV6-3 to TRBJ2-5, with no clear D. V was cut by 5 bases and J by 4 bases, with 11 bases left in between. Germline lookup yields CDR1 MNHEY and CDR2 SVGEGT. The CDR3 extends over 13 amino acids.

This clonotype was seen repeatedly, ten times or more. For the CDR3, the DNA is TGTGCCAGCAGTCCCCCGGGGGGCTACGAGCAGTACGTC. This gives the protein CASSPPGGYEQYV. The chain uses TRBV28 and TRBJ2-7; 7 nucleotides agree with TRBD2. Germline-derived CDR1 and CDR2 are MDHEN and SYDVKM. The V and J ends lost 5 bases and 3 bases, in that order; junction bases with no gene match: 4. The length of the CDR3 is 13 residues.

This chain connects TRBV28 to TRBJ2-1; TRBD1 might be the D (5 bases). The CDR3 runs to 15 residues. CDR1 is MDHEN, CDR2 SYDVKM, per germline. Trimming left V 6 bases short and J 5 bases short, with 17 bases between. The CDR3, as DNA: TGTGCCAGCAGACCCTTCGGAGCCAGGGACAATGAGCAGTTCTTC. Its translation: CASRPFGARDNEQFF.

The V call is TRBV19, the J call TRBJ1-1; D remains ambiguous. Germline assignment: CDR1 LNHDA and CDR2 SQIVND (reference sequence). V lost 7 bases and J lost 5, with 17 bases in between. The CDR3 totals 14 residues. CDR3: CASNLGQTGTEAFF. The CDR3 DNA follows: TGTGCCAGTAACCTAGGCCAAACGGGGACTGAAGCTTTCTTT.

This clonotype was detected a few times. V usage is TRBV7-9 and J usage is TRBJ1-5; TRBD1 matches at 8 bases. Germline CDR1 and CDR2: SEHNR and FQNEAQ (reference sequence). The CDR3 consists of 16 residues. V was pared by 4 bases and J by 1 base, with 6 bases of the junction left unmatched. The CDR3 sequence: CASSSTDRGSNQPQHF. CDR3 nucleotide sequence: TGTGCCAGCAGCTCCACAGACAGGGGAAGCAATCAGCCCCAGCATTTT. Supplemented by reference TRBV7-9 and TRBJ1-5, the full variable domain reads DTGVSQNPRHKITKRGQNVTFRCDPISEHNRLYWYRQTLGQGPEFLTYFQNEAQLEKSRLLSDRFSAERPKGSFSTLEIQRTEQGDSAMYLCASSSTDRGSNQPQHFGDGTRLSIL.

This clonotype was recorded many times. CDR3 residues: CASSSSGLAGGRVFHNEQFF. CDR3 in DNA: TGTGCCAGCAGCTCCTCGGGACTAGCGGGGGGGCGAGTCTTCCACAATGAGCAGTTCTTC. The rearrangement uses TRBV7-9 and TRBJ2-1; TRBD2 matches 16 bases. J gave up 5 bases and V 4 bases, and 14 bases lay outside the gene matches. Looked up from germline, CDR1 is SEHNR and CDR2 is FQNEAQ (reference sequence). CDR3 size: 20 residues. The variable domain in full, completed from reference TRBV7-9 and TRBJ2-1, reads DTGVSQNPRHKITKRGQNVTFRCDPISEHNRLYWYRQTLGQGPEFLTYFQNEAQLEKSRLLSDRFSAERPKGSFSTLEIQRTEQGDSAMYLCASSSSGLAGGRVFHNEQFFGPGTRLTVL.

The count of this clonotype is one. One end of the junction is discordant with germline, which a read error may explain. J is TRBJ1-1 and V is TRBV7-9; D not certain. This CDR3 has 15 amino acids. Germline CDR1 reads SEHNR; CDR2 reads FQNEAQ (reference sequence). CDR3 loop: CTSSATSDGNTEAFF. For the CDR3, the DNA is TGTACCAGCAGCGCAACCAGCGATGGGAACACTGAAGCTTTCTTT.

The chain employs TRBV25-1 and TRBJ1-1; a weak D match, TRBD1 (6 bases). The CDR3 is made up of 14 amino acids. Germline assignment: CDR1 MGHDK and CDR2 SYGVNS. V was pared by 4 bases and J by 9 bases, with 18 bases between. As DNA, the CDR3 is TGTGCCAGCAGTGGCCCGGACAGCACACTGAAAGCTTTCTTT. Protein product: CASSGPDSTLKAFF.

This clonotype has more than one count but fewer than ten. The chain employs TRBV28 and TRBJ2-5; 7 nucleotides align to TRBD1. Germline V CDR1 and CDR2: MDHEN, SYDVKM. V was clipped by 5 bases and J by 7 bases; unmatched bases: 10. This CDR3 is 14 amino acids long. CDR3 sequence: CASSPGTVLVTQYF. As DNA, the CDR3 is TGTGCCAGCAGTCCCGGGACAGTCTTGGTGACCCAGTACTTC.